This T cell receptor beta chain emerged from a study of T cell repertoires in cytomegalovirus infection. MiXCR, applied by TCRdb to the reads, yields one record per CDR3 protein. The profile shows around 430,000 distinct CDR3 sequences, about 39% of them singletons. Comments on this clonotype: Its matching antigen is unknown.

Sequenced here: cultured PBMCs, sampled from culture after CMV antigen stimulation. This receptor was identified in a human donor in good health (CMV status not recorded). Some clones in this sample may be carry-over from other donors' samples.

CDR3 in amino acids: CASSQVGGTGELFF. The DNA for the CDR3 is TGTGCCAGCAGCCAAGTAGGGGGCACCGGGGAGCTGTTTTTT. The chain has TRBV4-2 and TRBJ2-2, with D tentatively TRBD1 (6 bases). CDR1 and CDR2 (germline): LGHNA, YNFKEQ. Trimming took off 1 base at V and 4 bases at J, with 7 bases between the two ends. CDR3 length equals 14 residues.